These 26 T cell receptor beta chains were all obtained from the same sample, sequenced in a study of T cells in Graves' hyperthyroidism and ophthalmopathy. Amplified TCR beta CDR3 regions came from RNA transcripts. During a first-round RT-PCR of the TCR CDR3, the HTBI primer set was used. TCRdb processed the multiplex PCR reads anew with MiXCR; each CDR3 protein has one entry. Here the sample spans around 520,000 distinct CDR3 sequences, approximately 15% being singletons. The source material was blood. These receptors all come from a woman between 40 and 55 years old with Graves' hyperthyroidism.

The table lists this clonotype with many counts. J is TRBJ2-3 and V is TRBV18, with 8 bases that match TRBD1. From germline, CDR1 is KGHSH and CDR2 LQKENI. With 3 bases clipped from V and 5 bases from J, the junction kept 7 bases outside the gene matches. The CDR3 totals 15 residues. CDR3 sequence: CASSPPGQAGDTQYF. The CDR3 bases are TGTGCCAGCTCACCTCCGGGACAGGCAGGAGATACGCAGTATTTT.

V is TRBV6-5 and J is TRBJ2-2; tentative D call: TRBD1 (5 bases). CDR1 and CDR2 (germline): MNHEY, SVGAGI. The CDR3 runs 14 residues. Trimming took off 3 bases at V and 6 bases at J, with 11 bases between the two ends. The CDR3 coding sequence is TGTGCCAGCAGTTATTTCCAGGGCCCCGGGGAGCTGTTTTTT. This encodes CASSYFQGPGELFF.

The J gene is TRBJ1-1, the V gene TRBV4-2; D ambiguous. Trimming removed 3 bases at V and 1 base at J, with 12 bases between. The V gene's germline CDR1 is LGHNA and CDR2 YNFKEQ. The CDR3 runs to 15 residues. The CDR3 region has the DNA TGTGCCAGCAGCCAGCCAAACTTGGAGAACACTGAAGCTTTCTTT. It yields the protein CASSQPNLENTEAFF.

In the case of this clonotype: A much larger clone lies one base from this, so it may be a read error. This chain uses TRBV7-8 with TRBJ2-3; weak D call: TRBD1 (6 bases). The CDR3 covers 15 residues. Germline V gives CDR1 SGHVS, CDR2 FQNEAQ. The V end was cut by 6 bases, the J end by 2 bases, with 15 bases between. In nucleotides, the CDR3 is TGTGCCAGCAGTCCTGGACAGTTTAACACAGATACGCAGTATTTT. Translated, it gives CASSPGQFNTDTQYF.

The V call is TRBV29-1, the J call TRBJ2-7; D is unresolved. The CDR3 has 13 amino acids. Looked up from germline, CDR1 is SQVTM and CDR2 is ANQGSEA. The V end lost 4 bases, the J end lost 4 bases, and 14 bases lay between the germline ends. The CDR3 sequence is CSVAASQEYEQYF. In DNA, the CDR3 is TGCAGCGTTGCGGCCTCCCAGGAATACGAGCAGTACTTC.

V gene TRBV3-1 combines with J gene TRBJ2-7; 7 bases agree with TRBD2. The germline CDR1 and CDR2 sequences are LGHDT and YNNKEL (reference sequence). J was trimmed by 2 bases and V by 1 base; bases with no gene match: 5. This CDR3 is built from 15 residues. CDR3 region: CASSQGEGGAYEQYF. CDR3 sequence (DNA): TGTGCCAGCAGCCAAGGAGAGGGAGGGGCCTACGAGCAGTACTTC.

As regards this clonotype: A single base separates this from a much larger clone, so it may be a read error. The rearrangement uses TRBV7-9 and TRBJ2-3, with TRBD2 identical over 7 bases. The trim removed 11 bases at V and 7 bases at J, leaving 21 bases unmatched. The CDR3 contains 16 residues. Germline V CDR1 and CDR2: SEHNR, FQNEAQ (reference sequence). CDR3 amino acids: CAASVGTGTTSHTQYF. CDR3 bases: TGTGCCGCAAGCGTAGGGACCGGGACTACATCACATACGCAGTATTTT.

The rearrangement joins TRBV5-1 to TRBJ2-2, with 9 bases identical to TRBD1. Germline CDR1 SGHRS, CDR2 YFSETQ. CDR3 length equals 14 residues. With V trimmed by 4 bases and J by 5 bases, 3 bases remained unmatched. This CDR3 is CASSRDRETGELFF. The CDR3 DNA follows: TGCGCCAGCAGCCGGGACAGGGAGACCGGGGAGCTGTTTTTT.

On this clonotype itself: A read error is possible here, since a much larger clone lies one base away. The chain links TRBV20-1 to TRBJ2-2; TRBD2 matches at 9 bases. The CDR3 is 15 amino acids. Germline CDR1 is DFQATT and CDR2 is SNEGSKA (reference sequence). Trimming at V came to 5 bases and at J to 4 bases, leaving 8 bases not matched to a gene. The CDR3 sequence: CSAEGGRERTGELFF. CDR3 DNA: TGCAGTGCTGAAGGCGGGAGGGAGCGCACCGGGGAGCTGTTTTTT.

Ten or more counts support this clonotype. The rearrangement uses TRBV11-2 and TRBJ1-1; D uncertain. The germline gives CDR1 SGHAT, CDR2 FQNNGV. The CDR3 covers 13 residues. V was pared by 6 bases and J by 6 bases, with 14 bases between. CDR3 region: CASRLDQTAEAFF. The CDR3 nucleotides read TGTGCCAGCAGGTTGGACCAGACGGCTGAAGCTTTCTTT.

The J gene is TRBJ2-7, the V gene TRBV4-2, with 10 nucleotides matching TRBD2. J was trimmed by 2 bases and V by 4 bases; bases with no gene match: 8. This CDR3 has 16 residues. CDR1 is LGHNA and CDR2 is YNFKEQ in the germline V gene. CDR3: CASSRVGTSEAYEQYF. The CDR3 nucleotides are TGTGCCAGCAGCCGAGTCGGGACTAGCGAGGCCTACGAGCAGTACTTC.

This clonotype was detected many times. This chain links TRBV6-2 or TRBV6-3 with TRBJ1-1, with TRBD1 matching 8 bases. After removal of 3 bases from V and 5 bases from J, the junction contained 8 bases not matched to a gene. CDR3 length equals 15 residues. Per the germline V gene, CDR1 is MNHEY and CDR2 is SVGEGT. CDR3 residues: CASSYKQGEETEAFF. CDR3 nucleotides: TGTGCCAGCAGTTATAAACAGGGGGAAGAAACTGAAGCTTTCTTT.

At least ten counts were recorded for this clonotype. This chain links TRBV6-1 with TRBJ2-7; 7 nucleotides line up with TRBD2. V was clipped by 5 bases and J by 1 base; unmatched bases: 5. CDR3 length equals 14 residues. Germline lookup yields CDR1 MNHNS and CDR2 SASEGT. This CDR3 is CASSQVSGSYEQYF. The CDR3 DNA follows: TGTGCCAGCAGTCAGGTTAGCGGGTCCTACGAGCAGTACTTC.

This clonotype was picked up many times. A much larger clone sits a single nucleotide away, making a read error possible. The chain carries TRBV6-1 and TRBJ2-1, with 11 bases that match TRBD2. Germline V gives CDR1 MNHNS, CDR2 SASEGT. The trim removed 2 bases at V and 6 bases at J, leaving 0 bases unmatched. The CDR3 has 14 residues. The CDR3 is CASSELAGGNEQFF. DNA for the CDR3: TGTGCCAGCAGTGAACTAGCGGGAGGCAATGAGCAGTTCTTC.

This chain's CDR3 is CSAPWTDQPGELFF. The CDR3 DNA follows: TGCAGTGCTCCCTGGACAGATCAGCCCGGGGAGCTGTTTTTT. The rearrangement uses TRBV20-1 and TRBJ2-2, with D maybe TRBD1 (6 bases). CDR3 length equals 14 residues. Trimming stripped 5 bases from V and 6 bases from J, with 16 bases between. Per germline, CDR1 DFQATT and CDR2 SNEGSKA (reference sequence).

This clonotype was counted at least ten times. The chain has TRBV2 and TRBJ2-1; 7 bases map to TRBD2. Germline V gene data show CDR1 as SNHLY and CDR2 as FYNNEI. The CDR3 covers 17 residues. Trimming removed 8 bases from V and 1 base from J; junction bases left unmatched: 14. The CDR3 DNA reads as TGTGCCAGCGCAGGCCTCCCTGCGGGAGCTTCCTACAATGAGCAGTTCTTC. Translation gives CASAGLPAGASYNEQFF.

There are a few counts of this clonotype. An end of the junction differs from the germline gene, which may be a read error. V usage is TRBV5-6 and J usage is TRBJ2-1; TRBD2 is a possible D gene (6 bases). Germline assignment: CDR1 SGHDT and CDR2 YYEEEE. This CDR3 spans 17 amino acids. The DNA of the CDR3 is TGTGCCAGCAGCTTGGCCATAGGTAGCGGCGCCTACAATGAGCAGCTCTTC. Protein product: CASSLAIGSGAYNEQLF.

A remark on this clonotype: It may be a read error: a sequence one base away is much more abundant. The genes are TRBV7-8 and TRBJ2-5; 11 bases fit TRBD2. The length of the CDR3 is 15 residues. Germline V gene data show CDR1 as SGHVS and CDR2 as FQNEAQ. CDR3 DNA: TGTGCCAGCAGACAGACTAGCGGGACACAAGAGACCCAGTGCTTC. It encodes CASRQTSGTQETQCF.

The chain employs TRBV20-1 and TRBJ2-5; D gene uncertain. This CDR3 spans 13 amino acids. Trimming left V 0 bases short and J 4 bases short, with 9 bases between. CDR1 and CDR2 (germline): DFQATT, SNEGSKA (reference sequence). CDR3 coding DNA: TGCAGTGCTAGAGAGCCGGTCATAGAGACCCAGTACTTC. Translating it yields CSAREPVIETQYF.

The rearrangement uses TRBV28 and TRBJ2-5; D is perhaps TRBD1 or TRBD2 (5 bases each). Germline V gene lookup returns CDR1 MDHEN and CDR2 SYDVKM. CDR3 length: 16 residues. V was trimmed by 6 bases and J by 4 bases, leaving 21 bases between them. The CDR3 DNA sequence: TGTGCCAGCAGAGGACTCCCCGGGGACCTGGGAGAGACCCAGTACTTC. Residues: CASRGLPGDLGETQYF.

V gene TRBV7-2 combines with J gene TRBJ2-1, with 10 bases lining up with TRBD2. The CDR3 spans 11 residues. Germline values: CDR1 SGHTA, CDR2 FQGNSA. Trimming took 6 bases from V and 15 from J; bases not matched to a gene: 5. The CDR3 sequence: CASSKREGPFF. For the CDR3, the DNA is TGTGCCAGCAGTAAGCGGGAGGGCCCGTTCTTC. The full variable domain, with the rest looked up from reference TRBV7-2 and TRBJ2-1, is GAGVSQSPSNKVTEKGKDVELRCDPISGHTALYWYRQSLGQGLEFLIYFQGNSAPDKSGLPSDRFSAERTGGSVSTLTIQRTQQEDSAVYLCASSKREGPFFGPGTRLTVL.

The chain has TRBV28 and TRBJ2-1; 12 bases line up with TRBD2. Germline-derived CDR1 and CDR2 are MDHEN and SYDVKM. V dropped 6 bases and J dropped 7; count of bases not matched to a gene: 10. The CDR3 is made up of 16 amino acids. CDR3 loop: CASSPSSGRALNEQFF. DNA for the CDR3: TGTGCCAGCAGCCCATCTAGCGGGAGGGCGTTGAATGAGCAGTTCTTC.

This clonotype was recorded only once. The chain couples TRBV10-3 to TRBJ2-2, with TRBD2 identical over 12 bases. CDR3 length: 20 residues. From germline, CDR1 is ENHRY and CDR2 SYGVKD. Trimming removed 0 bases from V and 2 bases from J; junction bases left unmatched: 10. DNA of the CDR3: TGTGCCATCAGTGAGTCGGGGCTAGCGGGAGGGCCATTTAACACCGGGGAGCTGTTTTTT. Protein: CAISESGLAGGPFNTGELFF.

This clonotype has only a few counts. This chain links TRBV5-6 with TRBJ2-2; D is unresolved. V was pared by 4 bases and J by 2 bases, with 9 bases between. The CDR3 has 14 amino acids. CDR1 is SGHDT and CDR2 is YYEEEE in the germline V gene. The CDR3 DNA follows: TGTGCCAGCAGCCAACTATCAAACACCGGGGAGCTGTTTTTT. It codes for CASSQLSNTGELFF.

This clonotype was counted ten times or more. This rearrangement joins TRBV7-8 to TRBJ2-3; TRBD2 matches at 15 bases. From germline, CDR1 is SGHVS and CDR2 FQNEAQ. J lost 5 bases, V lost 5 bases, and 5 bases had no gene match. This CDR3 contains 16 residues. The DNA for the CDR3 is TGTGCCAGCAGCCGTCCGGGACTAGCGGGAGGAGATACGCAGTATTTT. Protein sequence: CASSRPGLAGGDTQYF.

J is TRBJ2-1 and V is TRBV29-1; D is perhaps TRBD2 (5 bases). The germline gives CDR1 SQVTM, CDR2 ANQGSEA. V lost 4 bases to trimming and J lost 1 base, with 8 bases between them. This CDR3 comprises 13 residues. The CDR3 nucleotides are TGCAGCGTTGGATCGGGGTCCTACAATGAGCAGTTCTTC. Translated, it gives CSVGSGSYNEQFF.